This T cell receptor (beta chain) was found in a study of T cells in Graves' hyperthyroidism and ophthalmopathy. V was clipped by 3 bases and J by 6 bases; unmatched bases: 11. CDR1 is MNHEY, CDR2 SMNVEV, per germline (reference sequence). The CDR3 totals 15 residues. The TCR beta CDR3 regions underwent amplification using RNA transcripts as the source. The primer set for the first-round RT-PCR of the TCR CDR3 was HTBI. From the multiplex PCR reads, TCRdb called clonotypes with MiXCR, one entry per CDR3 protein. The data show approximately 400,000 distinct CDR3 sequences, roughly 14% seen once. This clonotype showed up many times. Lactation, pregnancy, other autoimmune disease or uncontrolled infection excluded patients.

Sequenced input: blood. The clonotype comes from a man aged 25-45 years with Graves' hyperthyroidism that later progressed to Graves' ophthalmopathy. The rearrangement uses TRBV27 and TRBJ2-7, with 7 bases identical to TRBD1. CDR3 sequence: CASSFPGTAPREQYF. The CDR3 DNA reads TGTGCCAGCAGTTTCCCCGGGACAGCCCCACGCGAGCAGTACTTC.